This T cell receptor (beta chain) was observed in a study of regulatory T cells in long-lasting Graves disease (dated by TCRdb to the early 2020s). As for the study more broadly: In the newly diagnosed Graves' disease group, patients had been taking antithyroid drugs for less than 3 months. The study was registered as a clinical trial and conducted in China. Patients with persistent Graves' disease were compared with patients with newly diagnosed Graves' disease using TCR sequencing and RNA sequencing of peripheral blood. A total of approximately 35 samples were covered by TCR sequencing, comprising about 13 persistent and about 20 newly diagnosed Graves' disease patients. Overall results and qualifications from the work: Patients with persistent disease shared more public clonotypes (approximately 2,500) than newly diagnosed patients did (approximately 1,000). Only the TCR beta chain was sequenced and analyzed. Persistent disease showed preferential use of TRBV28, TRBJ1-2 and TRBJ2-5, whereas newly diagnosed disease favored TRBV20-1 and TRBJ2-1. The authors acknowledged the small sample size as a limitation that may reduce accuracy. The study examined only peripheral blood because the primary lesion, thyroid tissue, could not be accessed. Persistent Graves' disease patients showed lower TCR Shannon entropy and fewer highly expanded clones than newly diagnosed patients, suggesting clonal expansion.

On this clonotype itself: Its antigen is unknown. Base qualities are not recorded, but no much larger clone differs from it by a single base.

The time point label here, explained by the study, means: newly diagnosed GD, antithyroid drugs for less than 3 months. For both TCR sequencing and RNA sequencing, RNA was extracted from PBMCs using TRIzol. The diagnosis of Graves' disease was made according to American Thyroid Association guidelines. Patients were recruited from an endocrinology department in Xi'an, China. Each patient gave around 9.2 milliliters of peripheral blood, collected in an EDTA anticoagulant tube. PBMCs were isolated by Ficoll Paque Plus density gradient separation without further T cell sorting. An Agilent 2100 Bioanalyzer and agarose gel were used to check RNA quality, and a NanoDrop 2000 was used to measure RNA concentration. The library was prepared using multiplex PCR. Sequencing relied on an Illumina HiSeq 4000. To build TCR beta libraries, CDR3 regions were amplified by Arm-PCR using iRepertoire HTBI primers. Gel purification was performed on PCR products prior to sequencing. Per the source publication's procedure: A total of 62 TRBV and some 15 TRBJ segments were identified across samples and were used for gene usage analysis of CDR3 amino acid clonotypes. COPE and FqMerger were used to merge filtered high-quality paired reads into contigs. Contigs were aligned with BLAST to IMGT TRBV, TRBD and TRBJ reference genes, and CDR3 was defined per IMGT. Any clonotype with a frequency above 0.1% was counted as a highly expanded clone. Repertoire diversity was measured by Shannon entropy, and V-J evenness by the Gini coefficient. A clonotype found in more than one individual was treated as public. TCRdb handled the public reads itself, with Q25 trimming in fastp and clone calling in MiXCR, and kept productive beta chains. CDR3 protein sequences are deduplicated, and each keeps its most common genes and DNA. The V and J calls reflect TCRdb's pipeline rather than the authors' work. The sample records under 450,000 distinct CDR3 sequences, over 9.5% of which are singletons. The ten top clones hold about 20% of the sample.

V drops 1 base and J drops 11 bases, leaving 14 bases in between. According to the germline V gene (reference sequence), CDR1 reads SEHNR and CDR2 reads FQNEAQ. The CDR3 spans 14 residues, from the cysteine through the phenylalanine. Only the CDR3 region is kept as DNA, spanning 42 bases read in frame from base 1. The same data also contributed to another study, on T cells in Graves' hyperthyroidism and ophthalmopathy. As noted in the second study: Stable Graves' hyperthyroidism was defined as the absence of progression to ophthalmopathy over 18 months of follow-up. Hyperthyroidism patients were newly diagnosed, had a disease duration of under 2 months, and were aged 18 to 65 years. Exclusion was applied to patients with uncontrolled infections, other autoimmune diseases, pregnancy or lactation. Clinical symptoms, serum thyroxine and TRAb, thyroid ultrasound, and orbital computed tomography formed the basis for the diagnoses. The first round of RT-PCR for the TCR CDR3 was performed with the HTBI primer set and the Qiagen OneStep RT-PCR kit. Most expanded thyroid clonotypes (frequency above 0.001) were also detected in blood, suggesting blood repertoires may reflect thyroid immune responses. In cross-validation, a model built on a 13 V-J signature told ophthalmopathy apart from stable hyperthyroidism with under 90% sensitivity and about 81% specificity, and in testing the same model reached 80%/75%. In validation, the model predicted progression to ophthalmopathy with around 71% sensitivity and approximately 74% specificity, a median of about six months before onset. TCR V-J signatures able to tell the groups apart were searched for in a discovery cohort of 100 patients, of whom approximately 40 had Graves' ophthalmopathy and 57 had stable Graves' hyperthyroidism. Whether ophthalmopathy could be predicted prospectively was tested in an independent validation cohort made up of roughly 20 hyperthyroidism patients plus 17 patients who later progressed to ophthalmopathy. The roughly 91 discovery patients were randomly divided into training and test sets at a 7:3 ratio. In addition, the study compared T-cell repertoires in thyroid tissue and in blood from five to seven Graves' hyperthyroidism patients. Once sampling was done, hyperthyroidism patients were given methimazole at a starting dose of 30 mg daily, whereas ophthalmopathy patients were given high-dose intravenous methylprednisolone. Libraries were constructed in a second round of multiplex PCR, after which size selection and purification were carried out. Paired-end sequencing of the libraries was performed with 100 bp reads on an Illumina HiSeq2000. Raw data were processed with SOAPnuke, discarding reads with adapters, uncalled bases, mean Phred below 15, or no exact constant-primer or identifier match. COPE v1.2.5 was used to merge the high-quality paired reads, and each unique nucleotide sequence was defined as a clonotype. MiTCR v1.1 was used to align clonotypes to the IMGT TRBV, TRBD and TRBJ reference segments. The analysis included only V-J combinations with a frequency above 0.0001, which together covered more than 98% of the repertoires. The TCS score was defined as the ratio of F50 (clonal expansion) to E x V (chaos), calculated using BLOSUM62-based TCRdist between CDR3 peptides within each V-J. Welch's t-statistics and random forest reduced roughly 540 V-J features to about 13, which were used in a naive Bayes classifier (R e1071). Sample size was not statistically predetermined, and blinding of investigators to group allocation was not performed. The paper describes TCR Vbeta CDR3 sequencing of 135 peripheral blood samples, made up of some 40 ophthalmopathy patients, roughly 72 hyperthyroidism patients and some 17 progressor patients.

The rearrangement joined TRBV7-9 to TRBJ2-2, with no reliable assignment of the D segment. The clonotype comes from a woman aged 18-35 years with Graves disease. Donor details come from another sample of the same person, matched by shared clones. The sample consisted of peripheral blood mononuclear cells (PBMCs), taken at new diagnosis, from a patient treated with antithyroid drugs. The DNA reads as follows: TGTGCCAGCAGCTTAGAACCCCCGTGGCCCGAGCTGTTTTTT. The translation is CASSLEPPWPELFF. With the portions outside the CDR3 filled from the reference TRBV7-9 and TRBJ2-2 genes, the complete variable region becomes DTGVSQNPRHKITKRGQNVTFRCDPISEHNRLYWYRQTLGQGPEFLTYFQNEAQLEKSRLLSDRFSAERPKGSFSTLEIQRTEQGDSAMYLCASSLEPPWPELFFGEGSRLTVL.